The next 4 T cell receptor beta chains were all read from a single sample in a study of shared clonotypes between healthy human individuals (dated by TCRdb to about 2020). Libraries were prepared through the immunoSEQ multiplex PCR assay. TCRdb's version of the immuneACCESS table is confined to in-frame rearrangements and falls short of the full clone set. An unresolved V gene accounts for under half of the shortfall where checked; the remainder is of unknown origin. The sample records a few hundred thousand clones, nearly 97% of which are singletons. The leading ten clones occupy around 0.097% of the sample. For the CD8 naive samples, CD45RO-negative cells were positively selected for CCR7, yielding a CD45RA+CCR7+ population from which TemRA cells were excluded. Sequencing was performed on naive CD8+ T cells sorted from blood. This specimen's cell subset or site label, per the study, means: CD45RA+CCR7+. These receptors all stem from a woman in her 30s in good health.

For the CDR3, the DNA is TGTGCCACCTATACAGACAGTTACGAGCAGTACTTC. Translating gives CATYTDSYEQYF. V usage is TRBV2 and J usage is TRBJ2-7; perhaps TRBD1 as D (5 bases). This CDR3 spans 12 amino acids. Trimming removed 10 bases from V and 4 bases from J, with 14 bases in between. The germline V gene encodes CDR1 SNHLY and CDR2 FYNNEI.

This sequence joins TRBV2 and TRBJ2-7; no clear D gene. Germline CDR1 reads SNHLY; CDR2 reads FYNNEI. With 6 bases removed from V and 6 bases from J, the gap between germline ends came to 15 bases. The CDR3 contains 13 residues. CDR3 in DNA: TGTGCCAGCAGGGGTTCCGGGCCCCCCGAGCAGTACTTC. It specifies CASRGSGPPEQYF.

The V call is TRBV4-1, the J call TRBJ1-6; D is unclear. Germline V gene sequence: CDR1 MGHRA, CDR2 YSYEKL. The CDR3 is 19 residues long. With 0 bases removed from V and 0 bases from J, the gap between germline ends came to 15 bases. In DNA, the CDR3 is TGCGCCAGCAGCCAAGATCGTCTGGATTCATACTCCTATAATTCACCCCTCCACTTT. Protein product: CASSQDRLDSYSYNSPLHF.

V gene TRBV1 combines with J gene TRBJ2-2; TRBD2, the table's D call, lacks a check against the DNA. TRBV1 has pseudogene status. The CDR3 length is 16 residues. The CDR3 sequence is CTSSRDLGGRTGELFF. The DNA of the CDR3 is TGCACCAGCAGCCGAGACCTAGGTGGTCGGACCGGGGAGCTGTTTTTT.